This T cell receptor beta chain was recorded in a study of identical twins. TCRdb analysed the 5' RACE reads with MiXCR anew, one entry per CDR3 protein. The table shows hundreds of thousands of distinct CDR3 sequences, with roughly 6.2% occurring only once. This clonotype was observed many times. The antigen is unknown. Trimming pared 0 bases from V and 5 bases from J, leaving 15 bases between. This CDR3 region has 16 residues. CDR1 is SGHKS, CDR2 YYEKEE, per germline (reference sequence). Study-wide findings and caveats: Conclusions were drawn cross-sectionally by statistical analysis, without following the same donors.

The donors were all healthy and Caucasian. Sequencing input: naive T cells sorted from blood. The rearrangement joins TRBV5-5 to TRBJ1-5; perhaps TRBD1 as D (5 bases). The TCR comes from a man younger than 30 in good health. The CDR3 region is CASSLESRAFDQPQHF. The DNA of the CDR3 is TGTGCCAGCAGCTTGGAGAGCAGGGCTTTCGATCAGCCCCAGCATTTT.